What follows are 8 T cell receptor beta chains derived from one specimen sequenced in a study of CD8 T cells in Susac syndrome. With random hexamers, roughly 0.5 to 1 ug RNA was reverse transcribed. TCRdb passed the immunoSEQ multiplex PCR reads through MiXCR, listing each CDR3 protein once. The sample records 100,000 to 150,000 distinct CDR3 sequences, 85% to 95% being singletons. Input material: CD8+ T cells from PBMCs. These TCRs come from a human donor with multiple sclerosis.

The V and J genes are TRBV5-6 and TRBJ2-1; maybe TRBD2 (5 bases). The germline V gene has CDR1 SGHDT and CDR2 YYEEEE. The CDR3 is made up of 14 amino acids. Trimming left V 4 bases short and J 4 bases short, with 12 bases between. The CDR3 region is CASSPRAGYNEQFF. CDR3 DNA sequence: TGTGCCAGCAGCCCCCGTGCGGGTTACAATGAGCAGTTCTTC.

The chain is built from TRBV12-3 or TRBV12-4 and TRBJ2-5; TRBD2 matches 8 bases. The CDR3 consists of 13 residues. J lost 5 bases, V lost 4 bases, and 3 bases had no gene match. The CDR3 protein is CASSWTSPETQYF. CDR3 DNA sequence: TGTGCCAGCAGTTGGACTAGCCCGGAGACCCAGTACTTC.

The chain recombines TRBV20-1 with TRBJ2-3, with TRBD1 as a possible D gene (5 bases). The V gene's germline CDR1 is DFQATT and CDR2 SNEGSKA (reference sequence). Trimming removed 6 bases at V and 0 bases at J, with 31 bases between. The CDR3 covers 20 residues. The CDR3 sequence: CSATVVGAVRVTPSTDTQYF. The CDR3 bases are TGCAGTGCGACAGTAGTGGGCGCGGTCCGAGTCACTCCAAGCACAGATACGCAGTATTTT.

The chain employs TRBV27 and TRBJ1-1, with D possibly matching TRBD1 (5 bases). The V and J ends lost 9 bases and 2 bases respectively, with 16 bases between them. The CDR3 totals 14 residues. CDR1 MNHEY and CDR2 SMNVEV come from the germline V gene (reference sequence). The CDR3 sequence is CASIGDSLNTEAFF. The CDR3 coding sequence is TGTGCCAGTATCGGAGACAGCCTAAACACTGAAGCTTTCTTT.

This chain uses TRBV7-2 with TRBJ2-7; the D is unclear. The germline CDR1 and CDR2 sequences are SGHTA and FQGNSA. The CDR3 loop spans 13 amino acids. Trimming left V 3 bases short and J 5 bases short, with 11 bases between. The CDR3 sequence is CASSFSPSHEQYF. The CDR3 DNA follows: TGTGCCAGCAGCTTCTCCCCTTCCCACGAGCAGTACTTC.

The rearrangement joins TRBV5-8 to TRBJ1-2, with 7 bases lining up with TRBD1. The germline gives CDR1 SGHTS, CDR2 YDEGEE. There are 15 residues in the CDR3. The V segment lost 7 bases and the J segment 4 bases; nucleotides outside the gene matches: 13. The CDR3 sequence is CASGLEGAGTYGYTF. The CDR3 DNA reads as TGTGCCAGCGGGCTAGAGGGGGCGGGCACCTATGGCTACACCTTC.

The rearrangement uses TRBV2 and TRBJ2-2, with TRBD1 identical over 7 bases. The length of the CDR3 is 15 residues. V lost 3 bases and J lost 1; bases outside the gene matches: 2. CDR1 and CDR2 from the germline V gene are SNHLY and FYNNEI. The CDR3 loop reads CASSEGTVNTGELFF. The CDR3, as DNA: TGTGCCAGCAGTGAGGGGACAGTGAACACCGGGGAGCTGTTTTTT. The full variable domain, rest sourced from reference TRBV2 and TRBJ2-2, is EPEVTQTPSHQVTQMGQEVILRCVPISNHLYFYWYRQILGQKVEFLVSFYNNEISEKSEIFDDQFSVERPDGSNFTLKIRSTKLEDSAMYFCASSEGTVNTGELFFGEGSRLTVL.

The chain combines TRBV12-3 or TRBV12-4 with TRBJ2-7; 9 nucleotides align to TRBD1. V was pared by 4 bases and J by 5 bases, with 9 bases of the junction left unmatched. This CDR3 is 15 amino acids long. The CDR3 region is CASSYSRDRVNEQYF. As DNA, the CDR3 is TGTGCCAGCAGTTATAGCCGGGACAGGGTCAACGAGCAGTACTTC.